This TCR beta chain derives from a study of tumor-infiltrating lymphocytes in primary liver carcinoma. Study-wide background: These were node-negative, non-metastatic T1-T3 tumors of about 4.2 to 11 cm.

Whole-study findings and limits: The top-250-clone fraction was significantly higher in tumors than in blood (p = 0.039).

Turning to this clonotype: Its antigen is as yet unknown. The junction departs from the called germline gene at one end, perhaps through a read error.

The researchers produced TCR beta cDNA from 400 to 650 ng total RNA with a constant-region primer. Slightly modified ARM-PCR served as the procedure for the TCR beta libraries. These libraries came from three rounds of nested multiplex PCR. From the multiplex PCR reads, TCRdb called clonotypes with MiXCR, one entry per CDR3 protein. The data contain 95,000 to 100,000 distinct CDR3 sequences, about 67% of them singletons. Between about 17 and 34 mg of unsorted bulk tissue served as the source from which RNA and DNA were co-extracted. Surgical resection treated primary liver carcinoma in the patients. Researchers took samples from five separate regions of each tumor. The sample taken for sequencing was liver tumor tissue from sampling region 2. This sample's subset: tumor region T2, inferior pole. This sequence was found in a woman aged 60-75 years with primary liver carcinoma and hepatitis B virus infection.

CDR3 loop: CASSTRAAGEHYF. CDR3 bases: TGTGCCAGCAGTACTAGAGCCGCAGGGGAGCACTACTTC. J is TRBJ2-7 and V is TRBV12-3 or TRBV12-4; a possible D gene is TRBD1 (6 bases). This CDR3 comprises 13 residues.